This T cell receptor (beta chain) was identified in a study of neurological immune-mediated disorders. Study-level results: Because no CDR3 amino acid sequences were shared across subjects by expanded clones, private repertoires were suggested in all groups.

TCRdb re-analysed the 5' RACE reads in MiXCR, keeping a single row per CDR3 protein. The sample has 66,000 or so distinct CDR3 sequences; 5.2% are singletons. The sample holds many counts of this clonotype. Its target is not known. The CDR3 totals 14 residues. Trimming removed 5 bases at V and 7 bases at J, with 18 bases between. The germline V gene encodes CDR1 DFQATT and CDR2 SNEGSKA (reference sequence). The clonotype originates from a woman aged 25-40 years with multiple sclerosis. V and J are TRBV20-1 and TRBJ2-1; D assignment may be TRBD1 or TRBD2 (6 bases each). The sample consisted of PBMCs. In DNA, the CDR3 is TGCAGTGCTGGGATCTTGGGGGCGGGGAATGAGCAGTTCTTC. Translating it yields CSAGILGAGNEQFF.